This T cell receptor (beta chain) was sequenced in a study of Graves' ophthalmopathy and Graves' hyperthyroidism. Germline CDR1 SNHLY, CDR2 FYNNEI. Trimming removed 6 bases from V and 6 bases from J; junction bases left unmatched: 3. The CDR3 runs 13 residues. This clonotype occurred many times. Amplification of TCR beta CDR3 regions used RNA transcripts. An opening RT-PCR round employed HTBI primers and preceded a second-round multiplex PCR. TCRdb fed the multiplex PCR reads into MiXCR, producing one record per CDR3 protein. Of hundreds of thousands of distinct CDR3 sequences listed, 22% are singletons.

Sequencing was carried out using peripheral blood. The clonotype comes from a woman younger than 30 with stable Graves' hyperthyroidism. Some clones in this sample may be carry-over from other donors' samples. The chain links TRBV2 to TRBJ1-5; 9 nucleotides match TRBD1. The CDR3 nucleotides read TGTGCCAGCAGGGACAGGGGAAGTCAGCCCCAGCATTTT. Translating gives CASRDRGSQPQHF.